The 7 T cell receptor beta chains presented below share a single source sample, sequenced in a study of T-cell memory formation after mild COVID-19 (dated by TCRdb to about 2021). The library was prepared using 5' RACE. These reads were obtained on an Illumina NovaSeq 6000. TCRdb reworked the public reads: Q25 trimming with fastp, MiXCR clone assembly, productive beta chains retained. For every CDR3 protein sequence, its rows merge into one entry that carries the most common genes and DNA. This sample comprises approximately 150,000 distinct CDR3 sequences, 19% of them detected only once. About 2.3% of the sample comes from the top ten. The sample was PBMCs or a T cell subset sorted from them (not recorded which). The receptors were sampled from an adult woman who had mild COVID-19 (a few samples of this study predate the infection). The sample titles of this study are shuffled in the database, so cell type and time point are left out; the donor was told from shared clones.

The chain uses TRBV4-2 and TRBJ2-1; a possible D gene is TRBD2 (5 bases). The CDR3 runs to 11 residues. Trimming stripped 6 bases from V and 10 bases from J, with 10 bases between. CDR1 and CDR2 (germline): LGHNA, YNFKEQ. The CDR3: CASRGSYEQFF. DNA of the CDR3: TGTGCCAGCAGAGGGAGCTACGAGCAGTTCTTC.

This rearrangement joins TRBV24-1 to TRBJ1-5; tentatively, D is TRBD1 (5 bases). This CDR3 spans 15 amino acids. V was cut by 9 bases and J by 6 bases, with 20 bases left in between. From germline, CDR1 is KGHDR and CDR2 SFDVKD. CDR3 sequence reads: CATYTSRAGRQPQHF. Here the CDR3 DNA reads TGTGCCACCTATACTTCTCGGGCAGGGCGTCAGCCCCAGCATTTT.

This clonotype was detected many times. The CDR3 loop is CASSIRVGNEQFF. The CDR3 DNA is TGTGCCAGCAGCATAAGGGTCGGCAATGAGCAGTTCTTC. The chain uses TRBV7-6 and TRBJ2-1, with D uncertain. V shed 5 bases and J shed 6 bases, with 11 bases lying between them. Germline CDR1 is SGHVS and CDR2 is FNYEAQ. The CDR3 sequence is 13 residues long.

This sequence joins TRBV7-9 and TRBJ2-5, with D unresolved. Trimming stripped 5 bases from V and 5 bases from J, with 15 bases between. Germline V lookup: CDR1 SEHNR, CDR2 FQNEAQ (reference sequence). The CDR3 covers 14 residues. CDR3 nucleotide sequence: TGTGCCAGCAGCCCCACCTGGGGTGGGGAGACCCAGTACTTC. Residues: CASSPTWGGETQYF.

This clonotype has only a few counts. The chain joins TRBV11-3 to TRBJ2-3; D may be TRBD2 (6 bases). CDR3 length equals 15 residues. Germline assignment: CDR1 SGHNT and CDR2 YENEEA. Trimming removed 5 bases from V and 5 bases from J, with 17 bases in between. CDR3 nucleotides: TGTGCCAGCAGCCTGGCGGGGCTCGACGGAGATACGCAGTATTTT. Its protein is CASSLAGLDGDTQYF.

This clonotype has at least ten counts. The CDR3 DNA reads as TGCGCCAGCAAAGGAGGGGAGGGGATATACAATGAGCAGTTCTTC. Translation: CASKGGEGIYNEQFF. The chain links TRBV5-1 to TRBJ2-1, with TRBD2 matching over 7 bases. Germline CDR1 SGHRS, CDR2 YFSETQ. V shed 6 bases and J 4 bases; nucleotides not matched to a gene: 10. The CDR3 length is 15 residues.

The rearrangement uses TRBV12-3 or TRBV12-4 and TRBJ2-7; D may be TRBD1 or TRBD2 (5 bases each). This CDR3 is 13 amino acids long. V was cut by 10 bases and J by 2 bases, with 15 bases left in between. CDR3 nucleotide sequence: TGTGCCACCGCTGGGGACGGAACCTACGAGCAGTACTTC. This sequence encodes CATAGDGTYEQYF.